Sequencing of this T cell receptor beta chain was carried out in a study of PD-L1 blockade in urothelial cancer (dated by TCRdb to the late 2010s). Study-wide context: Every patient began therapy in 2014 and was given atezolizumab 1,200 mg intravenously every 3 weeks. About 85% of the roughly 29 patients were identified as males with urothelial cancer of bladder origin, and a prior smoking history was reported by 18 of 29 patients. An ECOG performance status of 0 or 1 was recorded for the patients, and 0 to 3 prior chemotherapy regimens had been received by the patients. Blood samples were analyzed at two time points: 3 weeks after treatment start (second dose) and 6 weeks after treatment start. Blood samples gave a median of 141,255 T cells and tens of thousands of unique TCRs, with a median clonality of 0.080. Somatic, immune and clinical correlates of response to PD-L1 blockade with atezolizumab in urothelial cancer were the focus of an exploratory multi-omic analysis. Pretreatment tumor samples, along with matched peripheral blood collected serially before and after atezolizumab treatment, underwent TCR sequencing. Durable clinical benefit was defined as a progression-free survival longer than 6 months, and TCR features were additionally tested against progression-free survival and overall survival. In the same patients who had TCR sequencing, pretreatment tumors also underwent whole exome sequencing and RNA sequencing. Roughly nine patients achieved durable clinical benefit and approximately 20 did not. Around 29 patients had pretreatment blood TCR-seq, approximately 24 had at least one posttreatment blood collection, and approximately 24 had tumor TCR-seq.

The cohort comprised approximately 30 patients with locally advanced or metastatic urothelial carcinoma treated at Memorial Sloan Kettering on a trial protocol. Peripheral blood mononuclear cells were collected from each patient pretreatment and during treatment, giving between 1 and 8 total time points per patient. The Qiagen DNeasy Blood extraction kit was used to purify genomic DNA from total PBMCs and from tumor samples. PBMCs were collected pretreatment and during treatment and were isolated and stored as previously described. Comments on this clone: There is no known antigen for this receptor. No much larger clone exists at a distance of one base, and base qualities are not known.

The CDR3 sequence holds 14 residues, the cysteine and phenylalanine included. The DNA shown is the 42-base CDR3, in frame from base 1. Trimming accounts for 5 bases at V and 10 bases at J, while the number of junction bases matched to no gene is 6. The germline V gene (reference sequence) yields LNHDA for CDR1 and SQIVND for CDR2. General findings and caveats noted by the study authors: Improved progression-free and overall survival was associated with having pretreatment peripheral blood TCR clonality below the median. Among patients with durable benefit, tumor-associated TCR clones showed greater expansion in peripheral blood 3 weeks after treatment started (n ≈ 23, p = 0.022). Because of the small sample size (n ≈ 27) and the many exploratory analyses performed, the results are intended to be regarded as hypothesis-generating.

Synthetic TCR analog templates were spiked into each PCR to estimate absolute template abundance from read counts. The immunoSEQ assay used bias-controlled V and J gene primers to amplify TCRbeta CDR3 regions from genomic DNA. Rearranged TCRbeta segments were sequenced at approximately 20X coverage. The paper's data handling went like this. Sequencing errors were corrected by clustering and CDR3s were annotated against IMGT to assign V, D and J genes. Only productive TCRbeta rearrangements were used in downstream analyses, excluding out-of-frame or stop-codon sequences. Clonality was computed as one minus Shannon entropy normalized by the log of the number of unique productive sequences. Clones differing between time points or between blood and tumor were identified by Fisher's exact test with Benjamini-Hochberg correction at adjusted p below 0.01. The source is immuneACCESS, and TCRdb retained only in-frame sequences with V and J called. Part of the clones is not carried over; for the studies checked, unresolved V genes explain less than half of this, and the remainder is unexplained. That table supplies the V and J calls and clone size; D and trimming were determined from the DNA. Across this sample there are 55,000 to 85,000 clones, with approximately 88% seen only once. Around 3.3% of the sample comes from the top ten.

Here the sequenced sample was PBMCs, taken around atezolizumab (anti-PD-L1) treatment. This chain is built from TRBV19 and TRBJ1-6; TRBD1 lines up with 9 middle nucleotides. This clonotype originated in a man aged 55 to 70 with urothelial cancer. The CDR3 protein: CASSSFGQGSPLHF. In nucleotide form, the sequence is TGTGCCAGTAGTTCTTTCGGACAGGGGTCACCCCTCCACTTT.